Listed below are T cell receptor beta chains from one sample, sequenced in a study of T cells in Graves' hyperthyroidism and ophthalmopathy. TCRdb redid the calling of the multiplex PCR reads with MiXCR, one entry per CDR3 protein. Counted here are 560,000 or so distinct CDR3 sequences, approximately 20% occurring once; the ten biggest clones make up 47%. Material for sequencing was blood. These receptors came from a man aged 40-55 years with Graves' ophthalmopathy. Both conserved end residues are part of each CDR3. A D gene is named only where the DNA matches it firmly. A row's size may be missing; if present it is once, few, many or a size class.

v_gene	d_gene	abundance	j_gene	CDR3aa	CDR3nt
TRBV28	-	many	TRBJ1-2	CASSPSLTRPDGYTF	TGTGCCAGCAGCCCCTCCCTGACACGCCCGGATGGCTACACCTTC
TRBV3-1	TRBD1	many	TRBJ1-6	CASSQTGTGDHTLHF	TGTGCCAGCAGCCAAACCGGGACAGGGGACCATACCCTCCACTTT
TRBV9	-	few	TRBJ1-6	CASAPGGYSVSPLHF	TGTGCCAGCGCTCCGGGGGGGTATAGCGTTTCACCCCTCCACTTT
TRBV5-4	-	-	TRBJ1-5	CASSLAGDNNQPQHF	TGTGCCAGCAGCTTGGCAGGGGACAACAATCAGCCCCAGCATTTT
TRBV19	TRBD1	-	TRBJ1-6	CASSATGAQSPLHF	TGTGCCAGTAGTGCGACAGGGGCGCAATCACCCCTCCACTTT
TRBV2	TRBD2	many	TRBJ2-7	CASSEIVGSGRKSDEQYF	TGTGCCAGCAGTGAAATTGTGGGGAGCGGGAGAAAATCGGACGAGCAGTACTTC
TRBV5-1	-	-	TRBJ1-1	CASSLGGNGEAFF	TGCGCCAGCAGCTTGGGGGGGAACGGTGAAGCTTTCTTT
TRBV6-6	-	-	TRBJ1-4	CASSYSRFNEKLFF	TGTGCCAGCAGTTACTCCCGTTTTAATGAAAAACTGTTTTTT
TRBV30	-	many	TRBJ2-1	CAWGQREKQFF	TGTGCCTGGGGACAGCGGGAAAAGCAGTTCTTC
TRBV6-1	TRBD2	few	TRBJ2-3	CASSALTSGRGFTDTQYF	TGTGCCAGCAGTGCTTTAACTAGCGGGAGGGGATTCACAGATACGCAGTATTTT
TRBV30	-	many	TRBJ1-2	CAWTRWGRGDGYTF	TGTGCCTGGACCCGGTGGGGACGGGGAGATGGCTACACCTTC
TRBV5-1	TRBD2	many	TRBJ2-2	CASEPSGSGTGELFF	TGCGCCAGCGAGCCTAGCGGGAGCGGCACCGGGGAGCTGTTTTTT
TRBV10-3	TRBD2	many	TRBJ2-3	CAISLAGRRTDTQYF	TGTGCCATCAGTCTAGCGGGACGACGCACAGATACGCAGTATTTT
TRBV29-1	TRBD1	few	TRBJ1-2	CSVEPGQASNYGYTF	TGCAGCGTTGAACCGGGACAGGCCTCTAACTATGGCTACACCTTC
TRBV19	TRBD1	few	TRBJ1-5	CASLEGQGMGQPQHF	TGTGCCAGCCTTGAGGGACAGGGGATGGGTCAGCCCCAGCATTTT
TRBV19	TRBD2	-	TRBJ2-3	CASSIGLAGADTQYF	TGTGCCAGTAGTATTGGACTAGCGGGGGCAGATACGCAGTATTTT
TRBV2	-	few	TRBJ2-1	CASSEQVASSGYNEQFF	TGTGCCAGCAGTGAACAGGTAGCTTCCAGCGGCTACAATGAGCAGTTCTTC
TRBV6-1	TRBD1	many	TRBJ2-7	CASSVQGASYEQYF	TGTGCCAGCAGTGTACAGGGGGCCTCTTACGAGCAGTACTTC
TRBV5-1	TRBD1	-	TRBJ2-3	CASRGLTGGGTDTQYF	TGCGCCAGCAGAGGCCTCACAGGGGGCGGAACAGATACGCAGTATTTT
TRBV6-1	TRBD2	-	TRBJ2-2	CASTPDGTRVSGELFF	TGTGCCAGCACCCCGGATGGGACTAGAGTTTCCGGGGAGCTGTTTTTT
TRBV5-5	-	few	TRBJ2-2	CASSFGHEVAGELFF	TGTGCCAGCAGCTTCGGCCACGAAGTCGCCGGGGAGCTGTTTTTT
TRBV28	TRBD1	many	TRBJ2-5	CASSLRDRGQGETQYF	TGTGCCAGCAGTTTACGAGACAGGGGGCAGGGGGAGACCCAGTACTTC
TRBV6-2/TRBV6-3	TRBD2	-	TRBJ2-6	CASSRGLAGASGANVLTF	TGTGCCAGCAGTAGGGGACTAGCGGGTGCCTCTGGGGCCAACGTCCTGACTTTC
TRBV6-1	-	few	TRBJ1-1	CASTRRGGDTEAFF	TGTGCCAGCACGAGAAGGGGTGGGGACACTGAAGCTTTCTTT
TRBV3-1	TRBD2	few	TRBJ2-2	CASSQGLAGNTGELFF	TGTGCCAGCAGCCAAGGACTAGCGGGAAACACCGGGGAGCTGTTTTTT
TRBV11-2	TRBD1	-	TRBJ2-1	CVSSRGLANDEQFF	TGTGTCAGCAGCAGGGGGCTAGCGAACGATGAGCAGTTCTTC
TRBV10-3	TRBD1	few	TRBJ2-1	CAISEGTGGLDEQFF	TGTGCCATCAGTGAGGGGACAGGGGGCCTTGATGAGCAGTTCTTC
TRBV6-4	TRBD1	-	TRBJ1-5	CASSGGQGGQPQHF	TGTGCCAGCAGTGGGGGACAGGGAGGTCAGCCCCAGCATTTT
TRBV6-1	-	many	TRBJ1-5	CASTDSIYSNQPQHF	TGTGCCAGCACGGACAGCATTTATAGCAATCAGCCCCAGCATTTT
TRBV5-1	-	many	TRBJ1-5	CASSLADGGPQHF	TGCGCCAGCAGCTTGGCCGACGGTGGGCCCCAGCATTTT
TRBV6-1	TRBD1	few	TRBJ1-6	CAGRAGGFSPLHF	TGTGCCGGAAGGGCAGGGGGCTTTTCACCCCTCCACTTT